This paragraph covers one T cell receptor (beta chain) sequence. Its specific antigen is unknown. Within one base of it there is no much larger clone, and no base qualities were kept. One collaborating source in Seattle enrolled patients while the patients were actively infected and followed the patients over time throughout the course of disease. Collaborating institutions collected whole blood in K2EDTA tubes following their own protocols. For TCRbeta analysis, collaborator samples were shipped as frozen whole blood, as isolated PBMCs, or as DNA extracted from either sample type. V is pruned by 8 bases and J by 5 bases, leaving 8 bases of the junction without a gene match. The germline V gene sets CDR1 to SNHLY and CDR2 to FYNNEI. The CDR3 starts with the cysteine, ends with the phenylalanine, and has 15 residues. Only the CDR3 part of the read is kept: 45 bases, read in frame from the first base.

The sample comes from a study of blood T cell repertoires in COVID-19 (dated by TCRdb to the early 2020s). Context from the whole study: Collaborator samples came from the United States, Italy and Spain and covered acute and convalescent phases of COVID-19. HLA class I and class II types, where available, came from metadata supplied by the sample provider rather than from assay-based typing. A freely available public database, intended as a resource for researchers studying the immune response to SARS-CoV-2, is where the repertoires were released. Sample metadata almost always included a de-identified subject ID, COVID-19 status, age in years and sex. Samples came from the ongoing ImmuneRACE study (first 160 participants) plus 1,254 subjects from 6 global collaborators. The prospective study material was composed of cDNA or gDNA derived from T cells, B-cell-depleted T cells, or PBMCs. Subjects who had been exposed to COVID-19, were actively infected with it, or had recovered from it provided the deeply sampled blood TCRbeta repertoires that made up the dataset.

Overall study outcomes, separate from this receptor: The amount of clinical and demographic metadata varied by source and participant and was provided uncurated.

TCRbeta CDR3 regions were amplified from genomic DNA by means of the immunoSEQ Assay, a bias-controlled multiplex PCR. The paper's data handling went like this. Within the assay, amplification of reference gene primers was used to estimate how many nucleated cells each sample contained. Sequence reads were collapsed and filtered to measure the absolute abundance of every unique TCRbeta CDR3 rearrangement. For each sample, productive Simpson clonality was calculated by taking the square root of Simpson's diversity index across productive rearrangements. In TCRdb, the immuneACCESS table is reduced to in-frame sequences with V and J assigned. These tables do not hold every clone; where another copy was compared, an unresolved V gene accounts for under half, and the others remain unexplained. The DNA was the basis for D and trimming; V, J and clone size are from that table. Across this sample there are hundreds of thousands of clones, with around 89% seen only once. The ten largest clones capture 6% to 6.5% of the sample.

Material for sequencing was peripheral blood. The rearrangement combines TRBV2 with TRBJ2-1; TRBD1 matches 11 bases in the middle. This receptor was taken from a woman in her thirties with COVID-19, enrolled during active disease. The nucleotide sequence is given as TGTGCCAGCGGCACCGGGACAGGGGGTAACAATGAGCAGTTCTTC. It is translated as CASGTGTGGNNEQFF.